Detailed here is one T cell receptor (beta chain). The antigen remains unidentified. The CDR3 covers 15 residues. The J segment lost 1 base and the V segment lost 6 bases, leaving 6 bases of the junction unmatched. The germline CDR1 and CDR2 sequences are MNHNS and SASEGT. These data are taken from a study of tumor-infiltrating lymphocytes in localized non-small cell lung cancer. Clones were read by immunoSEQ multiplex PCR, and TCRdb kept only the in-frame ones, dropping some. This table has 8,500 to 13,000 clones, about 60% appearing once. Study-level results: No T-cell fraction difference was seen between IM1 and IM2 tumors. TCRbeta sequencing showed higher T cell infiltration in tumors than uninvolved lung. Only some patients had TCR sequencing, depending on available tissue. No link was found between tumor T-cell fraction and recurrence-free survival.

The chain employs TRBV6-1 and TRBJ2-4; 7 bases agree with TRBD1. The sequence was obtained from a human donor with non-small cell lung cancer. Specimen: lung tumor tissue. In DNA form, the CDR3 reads TGTGCCAGCAGACACGACAGGGCGGCCAAAAACATTCAGTACTTC. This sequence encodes CASRHDRAAKNIQYF.